This T cell receptor (beta chain) is from a study of T cells after yellow fever vaccination. MiXCR was run by TCRdb on the 5' RACE reads, yielding one entry per CDR3 protein. Found here are 300,000 to 450,000 distinct CDR3 sequences, 6.2% of them singletons; the top ten hold around 16%. Germline V gene data show CDR1 as ENHRY and CDR2 as SYGVKD. The CDR3 is 17 amino acids. The V and J ends lost 3 bases and 5 bases, in that order; junction bases with no gene match: 9. Whole-study findings and limits: Highly abundant clonotypes carried over from the bulk population could end up in FACS-sorted repertoires as contaminants.

About this clonotype: What it binds is unknown.

J is TRBJ2-5 and V is TRBV10-3; the match to TRBD2 covers 13 bases. Sequenced material: PBMCs, taken 5 days after the yellow fever booster vaccination. The sequence was obtained from a man under 40 who received the YFV17D yellow fever vaccine. The DNA for the CDR3 is TGTGCCATCAGTGACGATAGACTAGCGGGAGGAAGGGAGACCCAGTACTTC. Protein: CAISDDRLAGGRETQYF.